Below, 18 T cell receptor beta chains from the same sample are listed, as sequenced in a study of cytomegalovirus exposure and HLA in healthy donors. Use of 60 Vbeta and 13 Jbeta primers characterized the PCR. TCRdb's copy holds only in-frame clones and misses some; the assay was immunoSEQ multiplex PCR. The table shows fewer than 200,000 clones, with about 82% occurring only once. Sequencing was carried out using PBMCs. The source of these receptors is a woman younger than 35 in good health and CMV-seronegative.

This clone appeared a few times. The chain is built from TRBV2 and TRBJ2-2, with 9 bases identical to TRBD1. The junction had 6 bases not matched to a gene; V was cut back by 3 bases and J by 1 base. CDR3 length equals 17 residues. Germline CDR1 is SNHLY and CDR2 is FYNNEI. The CDR3 nucleotides read TGTGCCAGCAGTGATAGGGCGGACAGGGGGAACACCGGGGAGCTGTTTTTT. Protein product: CASSDRADRGNTGELFF.

V and J are TRBV5-1 and TRBJ2-3, with D perhaps TRBD1 (6 bases). V dropped 3 bases and J dropped 5 bases, with 16 bases sitting between them. This CDR3 spans 15 amino acids. The germline CDR1 and CDR2 sequences are SGHRS and YFSETQ. In nucleotides, the CDR3 is TGCGCCAGCAGCTGGGTCGCACAAGGGGGAGATACGCAGTATTTT. It codes for CASSWVAQGGDTQYF.

The sample holds one count of this clone. V and J are TRBV5-5 and TRBJ2-2; TRBD1 aligns across 7 bases. There are 16 residues in the CDR3. Germline CDR1 is SGHKS and CDR2 is YYEKEE (reference sequence). V lost 3 bases and J lost 0; bases outside the gene matches: 5. The CDR3 loop reads CASSSYRGTNTGELFF. The CDR3 DNA follows: TGTGCCAGCAGCTCCTACAGGGGCACGAACACCGGGGAGCTGTTTTTT.

The V gene is TRBV4-2, the J gene TRBJ2-3, with D possibly TRBD2 on 5 matching bases. Trimming took off 2 bases at V and 5 bases at J, with 17 bases between the two ends. In germline, CDR1 is LGHNA, CDR2 YNFKEQ. The CDR3 spans 16 residues. CDR3 nucleotides: TGTGCCAGCAGCCAAACCTTACTAGGACGGATAGATACGCAGTATTTT. Its protein is CASSQTLLGRIDTQYF.

This clone has only a few counts. The chain employs TRBV30 and TRBJ1-1; D is possibly TRBD1 (5 bases). Germline V gene data show CDR1 as GTSNPN and CDR2 as SVGIG (reference sequence). Trimming stripped 4 bases from V and 4 bases from J, with 16 bases between. This CDR3 has 14 amino acids. CDR3 amino acids: CAWNLGGAGTEAFF. The CDR3 nucleotides are TGTGCCTGGAATCTGGGAGGGGCTGGCACTGAAGCTTTCTTT.

This chain joins TRBV7-9 and TRBJ1-2, with 8 bases matching TRBD1. This CDR3 has 17 residues. CDR1 is SEHNR, CDR2 FQNEAQ, per germline (reference sequence). V lost 3 bases and J lost 1; bases outside the gene matches: 10. CDR3 amino acids: CASSLASDRELNYGYTF. DNA of the CDR3: TGTGCCAGCAGCTTGGCCTCGGACAGGGAGCTTAACTATGGCTACACCTTC.

The V gene is TRBV7-9, the J gene TRBJ2-3, with 7 bases identical to TRBD1. The J segment lost 3 bases and the V segment lost 3 bases, leaving 3 bases of the junction unmatched. CDR1 and CDR2 from the germline V gene are SEHNR and FQNEAQ (reference sequence). The CDR3 has 14 residues. CDR3 residues: CASSFGQATDTQYF. CDR3 coding DNA: TGTGCCAGCAGCTTCGGACAGGCAACAGATACGCAGTATTTT.

This clone was seen only a few times. The chain couples TRBV10-3 to TRBJ1-5; tentatively, D is TRBD1 (5 bases). Germline V CDR1 and CDR2: ENHRY, SYGVKD. V was cut by 4 bases and J by 4 bases, with 8 bases left in between. The length of the CDR3 is 13 residues. The CDR3 DNA sequence: TGTGCCATCAGTGGGGGGGTAAATCAGCCCCAGCATTTT. Translating gives CAISGGVNQPQHF.

The rearrangement links TRBV7-9 to TRBJ2-2; 10 positions agree with TRBD1. CDR3 length: 14 residues. In germline, CDR1 is SEHNR, CDR2 FQNEAQ (reference sequence). The ends lost 7 bases at V and 6 bases at J; junction bases unmatched: 5. CDR3 region: CASKGQGLAGELFF. The CDR3 DNA is TGTGCCAGCAAGGGACAGGGGTTGGCCGGGGAGCTGTTTTTT.

The V call is TRBV5-6, the J call TRBJ2-5; TRBD1 might be the D (7 bases). The DNA end favors TRBJ2-7, so the J call may be wrong. There are 15 residues in the CDR3. CDR1 SGHDT and CDR2 YYEEEE come from the germline V gene. The CDR3 spells CASSLWRGLSYEQYF. The CDR3 DNA sequence: TGTGCCAGCAGCTTATGGAGGGGGCTAAGCTACGAGCAGTACTTC.

The chain combines TRBV5-1 with TRBJ2-1; 7 positions match TRBD1. Germline CDR1 SGHRS, CDR2 YFSETQ. CDR3 length: 15 residues. J lost 4 bases, V lost 3 bases, and 7 bases had no gene match. CDR3 protein: CASSSSGTAYNEQFF. As DNA, the CDR3 is TGCGCCAGCAGCTCTTCCGGGACAGCTTACAATGAGCAGTTCTTC.

The V and J genes are TRBV11-3 and TRBJ2-2; the D gene is possibly TRBD1 (5 bases). This CDR3 is built from 14 residues. Germline-derived CDR1 and CDR2 are SGHNT and YENEEA. V was clipped by 2 bases and J by 2 bases, with 6 bases between them. The CDR3 coding sequence is TGTGCCAGCAGCTTAACAGGAAACACCGGGGAGCTGTTTTTT. Its protein is CASSLTGNTGELFF.

J is TRBJ1-1 and V is TRBV5-1; the D gene is possibly TRBD1 (6 bases). Per the germline V gene, CDR1 is SGHRS and CDR2 is YFSETQ. CDR3 length equals 13 residues. Trimming took 3 bases from V and 1 from J, leaving 7 bases between them. The CDR3: CASSSGQNTEAFF. The CDR3 region has the DNA TGCGCCAGCAGCTCGGGACAGAACACTGAAGCTTTCTTT.

The J gene is TRBJ1-2, the V gene TRBV28; 7 positions agree with TRBD1. CDR3 length: 16 residues. The J segment lost 2 bases and the V segment lost 5 bases, leaving 11 bases of the junction unmatched. CDR1 is MDHEN, CDR2 SYDVKM, per germline. The CDR3 DNA is TGTGCCAGCAGTCCCTCGGGGACAGCAAAGAACTATGGCTACACCTTC. Encoded protein: CASSPSGTAKNYGYTF.

J is TRBJ2-5 and V is TRBV7-2; TRBD2 aligns across 7 bases. Germline CDR1 SGHTA, CDR2 FQGNSA. The trim removed 5 bases at V and 4 bases at J, leaving 4 bases unmatched. CDR3 length: 13 amino acids. Written as DNA, the CDR3 is TGTGCCAGCAGCCAAGGACTAGTAGAGACCCAGTACTTC. Its protein is CASSQGLVETQYF. Full variable domain (missing parts from reference TRBV7-2 and TRBJ2-5): GAGVSQSPSNKVTEKGKDVELRCDPISGHTALYWYRQSLGQGLEFLIYFQGNSAPDKSGLPSDRFSAERTGGSVSTLTIQRTQQEDSAVYLCASSQGLVETQYFGPGTRLLVL.

The genes are TRBV19 and TRBJ1-2; weak D call: TRBD1 (6 bases). The CDR3 extends over 17 amino acids. V lost 10 bases and J 4 bases, leaving 28 bases between the germline ends. Per the germline V gene, CDR1 is LNHDA and CDR2 is SQIVND (reference sequence). CDR3 in DNA: TGTGCCACCCGGAGTCTTCGTGCAGGGGACCTTATCTATGGCTACACCTTC. Translating it yields CATRSLRAGDLIYGYTF.

This clone was observed a handful of times. The gene calls are TRBV4-1 and TRBJ1-1; weak D call: TRBD1 (5 bases). CDR3 length: 17 residues. Per the germline V gene, CDR1 is MGHRA and CDR2 is YSYEKL. V gave up 0 bases and J gave up 5 bases, with 19 bases separating them. The CDR3 DNA sequence: TGCGCCAGCAGCCAAGAGCTGGGGACGGGGGGACGGACTGAAGCTTTCTTT. Translation gives CASSQELGTGGRTEAFF.

This rearrangement joins TRBV5-1 to TRBJ2-5; D is possibly TRBD1 (6 bases). The germline V gene has CDR1 SGHRS and CDR2 YFSETQ. There are 14 residues in the CDR3. V was pared by 2 bases and J by 0 bases, with 8 bases between. The CDR3, as DNA: TGCGCCAGCAGCTTAGGGGGATACCAAGAGACCCAGTACTTC. The encoded protein is CASSLGGYQETQYF.